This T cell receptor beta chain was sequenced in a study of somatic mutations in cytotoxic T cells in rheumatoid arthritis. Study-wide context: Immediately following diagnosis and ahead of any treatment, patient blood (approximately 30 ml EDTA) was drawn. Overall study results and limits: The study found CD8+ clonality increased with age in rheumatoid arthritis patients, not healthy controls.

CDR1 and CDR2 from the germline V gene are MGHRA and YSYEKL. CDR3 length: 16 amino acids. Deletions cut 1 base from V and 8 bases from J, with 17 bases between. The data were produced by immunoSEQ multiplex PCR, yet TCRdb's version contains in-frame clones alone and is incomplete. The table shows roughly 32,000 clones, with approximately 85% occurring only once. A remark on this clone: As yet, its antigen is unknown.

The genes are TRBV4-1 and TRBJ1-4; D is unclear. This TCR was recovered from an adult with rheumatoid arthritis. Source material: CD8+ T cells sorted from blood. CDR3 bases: TGCGCCAGCAGCCAAGGCCGGACGCCGGGGAACGAAAAACTGTTTTTT. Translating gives CASSQGRTPGNEKLFF.